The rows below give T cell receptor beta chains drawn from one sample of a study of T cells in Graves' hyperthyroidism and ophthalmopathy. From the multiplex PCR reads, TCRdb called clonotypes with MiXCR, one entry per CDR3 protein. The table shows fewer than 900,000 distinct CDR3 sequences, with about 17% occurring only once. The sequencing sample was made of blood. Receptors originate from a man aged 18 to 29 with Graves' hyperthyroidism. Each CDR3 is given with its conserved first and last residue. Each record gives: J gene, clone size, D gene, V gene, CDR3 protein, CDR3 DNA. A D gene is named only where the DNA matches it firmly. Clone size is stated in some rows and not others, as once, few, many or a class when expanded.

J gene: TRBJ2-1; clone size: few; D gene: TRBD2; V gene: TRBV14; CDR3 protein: CASSQDALAGKSSYNEQFF; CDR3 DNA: TGTGCCAGCAGCCAAGATGCACTAGCGGGAAAGAGCTCCTACAATGAGCAGTTCTTC
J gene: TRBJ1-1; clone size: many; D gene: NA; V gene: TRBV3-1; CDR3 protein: CASSKGLDTEAFF; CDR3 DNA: TGTGCCAGCAGCAAGGGACTGGACACTGAAGCTTTCTTT
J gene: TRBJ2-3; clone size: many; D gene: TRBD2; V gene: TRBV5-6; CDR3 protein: CASSLTLAGGHGLTDTQYF; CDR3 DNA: TGTGCCAGCAGCTTGACCCTAGCGGGAGGCCACGGCCTCACAGATACGCAGTATTTT
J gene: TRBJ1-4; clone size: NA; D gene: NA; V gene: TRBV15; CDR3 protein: CATSRDGVVSEKLFF; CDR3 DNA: TGTGCCACCAGCAGAGACGGGGTAGTGAGTGAAAAACTGTTTTTT
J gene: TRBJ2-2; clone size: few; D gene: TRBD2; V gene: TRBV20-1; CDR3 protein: CSARDGLAGTTGELFF; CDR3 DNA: TGCAGTGCTAGAGATGGTCTAGCGGGAACTACCGGGGAGCTGTTTTTT
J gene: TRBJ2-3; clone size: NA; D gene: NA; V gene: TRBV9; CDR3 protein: CASSGNGDTQYF; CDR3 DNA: TGTGCCAGCAGCGGGAACGGAGATACGCAGTATTTT
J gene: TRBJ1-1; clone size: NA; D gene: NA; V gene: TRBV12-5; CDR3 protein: CASGFSRNTEAFF; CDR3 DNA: TGTGCTAGTGGTTTTTCACGGAACACTGAAGCTTTCTTT
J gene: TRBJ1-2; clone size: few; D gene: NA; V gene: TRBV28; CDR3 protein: CASSSLGGHAVQYGYTF; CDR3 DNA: TGTGCCAGCAGCTCCCTTGGGGGGCATGCGGTACAATATGGCTACACCTTC
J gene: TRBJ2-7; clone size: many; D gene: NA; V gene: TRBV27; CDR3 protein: CASSLGRRGDEQYF; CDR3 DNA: TGTGCCAGCAGTTTGGGGCGGAGAGGGGACGAGCAGTACTTC
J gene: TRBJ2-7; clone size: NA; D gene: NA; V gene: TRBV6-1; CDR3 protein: CASSQQSGVRDEQYF; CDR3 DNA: TGTGCCAGCAGTCAACAAAGCGGAGTACGGGACGAGCAGTACTTC
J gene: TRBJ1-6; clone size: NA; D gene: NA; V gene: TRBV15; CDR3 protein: CATSSDVRSYNSPLHF; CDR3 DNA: TGTGCCACCAGCAGTGACGTAAGGTCCTATAATTCACCCCTCCACTTT
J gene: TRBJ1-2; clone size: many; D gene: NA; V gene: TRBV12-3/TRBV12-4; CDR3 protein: CASSLARVGGYTF; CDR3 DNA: TGTGCCAGCAGTTTAGCTCGAGTGGGTGGCTACACCTTC
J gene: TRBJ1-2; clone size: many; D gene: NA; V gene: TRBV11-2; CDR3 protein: CASSSPGGINYGYTF; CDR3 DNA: TGTGCCAGCAGCTCCCCTGGCGGGATTAACTATGGCTACACCTTC
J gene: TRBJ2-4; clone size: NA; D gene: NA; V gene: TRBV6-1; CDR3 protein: CASIFSRGIAKNIQYF; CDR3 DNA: TGTGCCAGCATTTTCTCCCGGGGGATAGCCAAAAACATTCAGTACTTC
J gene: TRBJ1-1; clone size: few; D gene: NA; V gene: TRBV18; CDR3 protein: CASSPPGIVAAFF; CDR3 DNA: TGTGCCAGCTCACCACCAGGGATCGTAGCAGCTTTCTTT
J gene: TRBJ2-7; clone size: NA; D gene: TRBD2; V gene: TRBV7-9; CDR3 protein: CASSLGPSGPYEQYF; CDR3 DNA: TGTGCCAGCAGCTTAGGGCCTAGCGGACCCTACGAGCAGTACTTC
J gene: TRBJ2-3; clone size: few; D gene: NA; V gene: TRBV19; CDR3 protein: CASQSRGTDTQYF; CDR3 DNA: TGTGCCAGTCAGAGCAGGGGCACAGATACGCAGTATTTT
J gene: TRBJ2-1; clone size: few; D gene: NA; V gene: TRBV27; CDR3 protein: CASSLSIGTEQFF; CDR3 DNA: TGTGCCAGCAGTTTATCCATCGGGACGGAGCAGTTCTTC
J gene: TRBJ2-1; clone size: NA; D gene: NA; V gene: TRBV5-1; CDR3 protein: CASSLRLADHNEQFF; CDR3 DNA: TGCGCCAGCAGCTTGAGATTAGCGGACCACAATGAGCAGTTCTTC
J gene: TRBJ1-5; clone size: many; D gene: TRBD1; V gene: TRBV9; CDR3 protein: CASSAGQGNNQPQHF; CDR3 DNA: TGTGCCAGCAGCGCCGGACAGGGGAACAATCAGCCCCAGCATTTT
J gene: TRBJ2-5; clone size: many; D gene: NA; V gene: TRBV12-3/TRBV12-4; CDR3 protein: CASSLIPAGTQYF; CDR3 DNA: TGTGCCAGCAGTTTAATCCCAGCGGGCACCCAGTACTTC
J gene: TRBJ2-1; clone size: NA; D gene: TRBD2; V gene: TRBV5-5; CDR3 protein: CASSLIETGGPGEQFF; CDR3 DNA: TGTGCCAGCAGCTTGATAGAAACGGGAGGGCCGGGTGAGCAGTTCTTC
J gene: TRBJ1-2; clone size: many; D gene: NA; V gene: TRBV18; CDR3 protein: CASSPQGGPNYGYTF; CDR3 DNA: TGTGCCAGCTCACCACAGGGTGGCCCTAACTATGGCTACACCTTC
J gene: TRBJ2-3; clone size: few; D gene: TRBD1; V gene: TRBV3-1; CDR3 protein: CASSQGLVSRGRWDTQYF; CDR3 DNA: TGTGCCAGCAGCCAAGGTCTTGTGTCGAGGGGGCGCTGGGATACGCAGTATTTT
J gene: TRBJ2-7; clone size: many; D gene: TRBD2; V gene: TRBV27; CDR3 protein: CASSYFAGANYEQYF; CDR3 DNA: TGTGCCAGCAGTTATTTCGCGGGAGCGAACTACGAGCAGTACTTC
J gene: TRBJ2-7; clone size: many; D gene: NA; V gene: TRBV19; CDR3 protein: CASSDTGTSAYEQYF; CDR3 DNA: TGTGCCAGTAGTGATACGGGAACTTCGGCCTACGAGCAGTACTTC
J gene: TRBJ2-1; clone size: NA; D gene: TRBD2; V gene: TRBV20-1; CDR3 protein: CSARGNLAGESSYNEQFF; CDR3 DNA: TGCAGTGCTAGAGGGAACTTAGCGGGAGAGAGCTCCTACAATGAGCAGTTCTTC
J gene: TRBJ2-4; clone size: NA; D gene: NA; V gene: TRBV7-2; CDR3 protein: CASSLGATDWTGDIQYF; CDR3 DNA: TGTGCCAGCAGCTTAGGGGCAACGGACTGGACTGGGGACATTCAGTACTTC